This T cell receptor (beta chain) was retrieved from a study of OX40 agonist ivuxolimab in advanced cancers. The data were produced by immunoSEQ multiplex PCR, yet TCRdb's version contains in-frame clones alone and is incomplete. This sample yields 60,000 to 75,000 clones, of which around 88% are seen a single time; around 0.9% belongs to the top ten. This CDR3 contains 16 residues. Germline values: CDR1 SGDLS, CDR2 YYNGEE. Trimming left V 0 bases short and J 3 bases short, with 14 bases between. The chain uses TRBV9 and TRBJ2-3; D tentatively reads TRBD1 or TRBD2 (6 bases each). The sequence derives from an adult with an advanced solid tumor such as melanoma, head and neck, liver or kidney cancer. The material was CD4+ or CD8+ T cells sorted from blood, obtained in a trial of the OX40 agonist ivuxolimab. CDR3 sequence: CASSVGGALKTDTQYF. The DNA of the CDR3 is TGTGCCAGCAGCGTAGGGGGGGCCCTCAAGACAGATACGCAGTATTTT.